This TCR beta chain was profiled in a study of blood T cells in healthy people across ages. This clonotype was picked up a small number of times. The antigen is undetermined. Germline is not matched at one junction end, which may reflect a read error. A second about 6 to 12 cycle PCR used barcoded and J-beta primers. The study obtained at least 2.5 million CDR3-containing paired-end reads from every sample. TCRdb independently ran MiXCR on the 5' RACE reads; one entry per CDR3 protein. This sample has roughly 680,000 distinct CDR3 sequences, with more than 45% found just once. The CDR3 consists of 15 residues. Per the germline V gene, CDR1 is DFQATT and CDR2 is SNEGSKA (reference sequence). Study results and limitations: Not knowing donor CMV status may have confounded expanded clonotype changes.

The chain employs TRBV20-1 and TRBJ2-1; D might be TRBD1 (5 bases). The sample comprised blood. The TCR sequence derives from a woman of 80 years or more in good health. CDR3 sequence (DNA): TGCAGTGCAGTCAATCTAGGGGTTCCCTACAATGAGCAGTACTTT. Its translation: CSAVNLGVPYNEQYF.